These 4 T cell receptor beta chains were sequenced from one sample in a study of control samples from healthy donors and cancer patients. The table came from immunoSEQ multiplex PCR; TCRdb's copy has only in-frame clones and leaves some out. The sample has about 130,000 clones, approximately 90% seen once. Sequencing was performed on blood. The receptors stem from a man aged 50-60 years in good health.

The CDR3 DNA reads TGTGCCAGCGCCACCGGGGGTCTCTACGAGCAGTACTTC. Amino acids: CASATGGLYEQYF. This sequence joins TRBV7-9 and TRBJ2-7; weak D call: TRBD2 (6 bases). Germline assignment: CDR1 SEHNR and CDR2 FQNEAQ (reference sequence). The CDR3 runs 13 residues. V was shortened by 8 bases and J by 3 bases, with 14 bases between the two germline ends.

This rearrangement joins TRBV11-1 to TRBJ2-3; D remains ambiguous. V was shortened by 0 bases and J by 2 bases, with 6 bases between the two germline ends. This CDR3 region has 14 residues. CDR1 SGHAT and CDR2 FQDESV come from the germline V gene (reference sequence). As DNA, the CDR3 is TGTGCCAGCAGCTTAGCTAGACCCACAGATACGCAGTATTTT. This gives the protein CASSLARPTDTQYF.

The CDR3 DNA follows: TGTGCCAGCAGCTTAGCGCCGTGGCGGGGGGTGTACGAGCAGTACTTC. It is translated as CASSLAPWRGVYEQYF. The gene calls are TRBV7-2 and TRBJ2-7; 8 bases map to TRBD2. Trimming cost V 0 bases and J 4 bases; bases outside gene matches: 8. The CDR3 runs to 16 residues. Germline V gene sequence: CDR1 SGHTA, CDR2 FQGNSA.

This chain uses TRBV2 with TRBJ2-1; D possibly matches TRBD1 or TRBD2 (5 bases each). Trimming stripped 8 bases from V and 4 bases from J, with 18 bases between. This CDR3 comprises 15 residues. Germline loops: CDR1 SNHLY, CDR2 FYNNEI. As DNA, the CDR3 is TGTGCCAGCGAGGGTGGGACCACCTTATACAATGAGCAGTTCTTC. It encodes CASEGGTTLYNEQFF.